This T cell receptor (beta chain) stems from a study of cytomegalovirus exposure and HLA in healthy donors. This clone is a singleton in its sample. The target antigen is unknown. Among the donors, all were healthy bone marrow donors. Study conclusions and caveats: The listing of 150 or so TCR beta chains classed them as cytomegalovirus-associated.

The germline gives CDR1 SGHRS, CDR2 YFSETQ. V was pared by 5 bases and J by 0 bases, with 15 bases between. The length of the CDR3 is 16 residues. 13 Jbeta primers and 60 Vbeta primers were used for the PCR. Method: immunoSEQ multiplex PCR; TCRdb's copy keeps in-frame clones and lacks some. The repertoire holds over 150,000 clones, with approximately 80% as singletons. The specimen was PBMCs. The clonotype was recovered from a man aged 25 to 40 in good health and CMV-seropositive. The chain recombines TRBV5-1 with TRBJ1-3, with D uncertain. In DNA, the CDR3 is TGCGCCAGCAGTGTCAGCAGTTCAGGCTCTGGAAACACCATATATTTT. This translates into CASSVSSSGSGNTIYF.